This TCR beta chain was obtained from a study of cytomegalovirus exposure and HLA in healthy donors. For the study at large: Sequencing of about 179 million T cells in an earlier analysis found roughly 120 million unique TCR beta sequences.

CDR1 is SEHNR and CDR2 is FQNEAQ in the germline V gene (reference sequence). The ends lost 8 bases at V and 7 bases at J; junction bases unmatched: 14. This CDR3 is built from 14 residues. This clone was counted once. Its antigen remains unidentified. Primers: 60 Vbeta forward and 13 Jbeta reverse. The assay was immunoSEQ multiplex PCR, and TCRdb's table has in-frame clones only and misses some. The sample lists under 200,000 clones; approximately 77% were seen once. Overall study findings and caveats: Reportedly, cytomegalovirus status was diagnosed with high sensitivity and specificity. Reportedly, a later analysis found an Asian-associated ancestry cluster had fewer N-insertions than the approximately 640-donor mean.

These donors counted as nominally healthy when sampled, but unrecorded immune exposures were likely. This rearrangement joins TRBV7-9 to TRBJ2-7, with TRBD1 matching 7 bases. Sequenced input: PBMCs. The clonotype comes from a man between 18 and 35 years old in good health and CMV-seronegative. This chain's CDR3 is CASQRQGVPWEQYF. The CDR3, as DNA: TGTGCCAGCCAGAGACAGGGTGTCCCCTGGGAGCAGTACTTC.